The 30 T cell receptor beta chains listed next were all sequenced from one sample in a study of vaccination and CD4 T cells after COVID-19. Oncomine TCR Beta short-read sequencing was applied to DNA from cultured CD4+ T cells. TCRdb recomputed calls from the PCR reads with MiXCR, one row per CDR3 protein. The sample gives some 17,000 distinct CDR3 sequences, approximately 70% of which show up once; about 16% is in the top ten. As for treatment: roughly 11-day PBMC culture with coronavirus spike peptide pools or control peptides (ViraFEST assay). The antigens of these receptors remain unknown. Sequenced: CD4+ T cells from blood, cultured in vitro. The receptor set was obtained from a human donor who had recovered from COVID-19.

CDR3 coding DNA: TGCGCCAGCAGCTTACCGGGGACAGGGCGACTTGGCTACACCTTC. It encodes CASSLPGTGRLGYTF. V is TRBV5-1 and J is TRBJ1-2; TRBD1 aligns across 9 bases. With V trimmed by 2 bases and J by 7 bases, 9 bases remained unmatched. Germline values: CDR1 SGHRS, CDR2 YFSETQ. The CDR3 is 15 residues long.

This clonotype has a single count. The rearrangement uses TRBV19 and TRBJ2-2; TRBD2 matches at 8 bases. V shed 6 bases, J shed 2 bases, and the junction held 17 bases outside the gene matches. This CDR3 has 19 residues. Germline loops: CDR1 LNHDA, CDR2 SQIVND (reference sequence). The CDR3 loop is CASRPWGLLADTNTGELFF. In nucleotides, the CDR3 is TGTGCCAGTAGACCATGGGGGTTACTAGCGGACACTAACACCGGGGAGCTGTTTTTT. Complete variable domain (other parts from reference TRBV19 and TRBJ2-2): DGGITQSPKYLFRKEGQNVTLSCEQNLNHDAMYWYRQDPGQGLRLIYYSQIVNDFQKGDIAEGYSVSREKKESFPLTVTSAQKNPTAFYLCASRPWGLLADTNTGELFFGEGSRLTVL.

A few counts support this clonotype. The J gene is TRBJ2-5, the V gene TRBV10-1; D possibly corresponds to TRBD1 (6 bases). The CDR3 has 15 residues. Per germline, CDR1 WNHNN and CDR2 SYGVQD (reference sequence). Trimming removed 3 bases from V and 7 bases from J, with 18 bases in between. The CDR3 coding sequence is TGCGCCAGCAGTGACGGGACAAATCCCGGTGGGACCCAGTACTTC. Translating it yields CASSDGTNPGGTQYF.

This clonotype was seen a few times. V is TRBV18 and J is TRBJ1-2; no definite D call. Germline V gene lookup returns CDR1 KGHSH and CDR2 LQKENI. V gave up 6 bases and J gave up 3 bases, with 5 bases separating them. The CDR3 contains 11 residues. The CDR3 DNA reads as TGTGCCAGCTCGCCCGACTATGGCTACACCTTC. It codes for CASSPDYGYTF.

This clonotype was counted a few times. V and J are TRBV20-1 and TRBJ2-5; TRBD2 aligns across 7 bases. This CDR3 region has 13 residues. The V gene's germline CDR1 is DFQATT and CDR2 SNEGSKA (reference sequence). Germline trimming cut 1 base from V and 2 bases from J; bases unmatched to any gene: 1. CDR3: CSARVGGQETQYF. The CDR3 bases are TGCAGTGCTAGAGTCGGGGGGCAAGAGACCCAGTACTTC.

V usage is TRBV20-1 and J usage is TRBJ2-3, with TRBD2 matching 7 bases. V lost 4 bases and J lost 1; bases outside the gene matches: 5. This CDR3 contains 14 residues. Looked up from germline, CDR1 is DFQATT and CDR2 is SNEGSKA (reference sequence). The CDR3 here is CSATLAAGTDTQYF. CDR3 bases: TGCAGTGCTACTCTAGCGGCTGGCACAGATACGCAGTATTTT.

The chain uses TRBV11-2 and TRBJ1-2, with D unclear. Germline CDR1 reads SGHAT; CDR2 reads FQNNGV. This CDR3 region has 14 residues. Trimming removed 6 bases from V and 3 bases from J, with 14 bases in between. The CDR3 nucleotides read TGTGCCAGCAGTCCCGGGAGGGCGGACTATGGCTACACCTTC. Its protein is CASSPGRADYGYTF.

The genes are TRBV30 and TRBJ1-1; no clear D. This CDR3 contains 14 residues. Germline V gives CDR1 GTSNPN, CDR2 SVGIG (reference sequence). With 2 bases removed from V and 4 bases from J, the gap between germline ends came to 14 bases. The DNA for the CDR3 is TGTGCCTGGAGTAGTGGTGGGCGGATCACTGAAGCTTTCTTT. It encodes CAWSSGGRITEAFF.

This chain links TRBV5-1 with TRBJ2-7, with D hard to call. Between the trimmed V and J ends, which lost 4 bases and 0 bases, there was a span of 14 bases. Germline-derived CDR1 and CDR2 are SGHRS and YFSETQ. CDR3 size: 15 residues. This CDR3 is CASSPRSEFSYEQYF. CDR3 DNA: TGCGCCAGCAGCCCCAGGAGCGAATTCTCCTACGAGCAGTACTTC.

The CDR3 DNA is TGTGCCACCAGTGATTTGCATCGGCCAGGGCGTTGGCATAGCAATCAGCCCCAGCATTTT. It encodes CATSDLHRPGRWHSNQPQHF. The genes are TRBV24-1 and TRBJ1-5; a possible D gene is TRBD1 (5 bases). Germline V gene sequence: CDR1 KGHDR, CDR2 SFDVKD. The CDR3 covers 20 residues. Trimming removed 0 bases from V and 0 bases from J, with 20 bases in between.

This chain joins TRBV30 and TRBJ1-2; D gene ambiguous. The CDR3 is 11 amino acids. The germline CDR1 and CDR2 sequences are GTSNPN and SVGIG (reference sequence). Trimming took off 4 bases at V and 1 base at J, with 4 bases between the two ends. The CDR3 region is CAWNDNYGYTF. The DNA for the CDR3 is TGTGCCTGGAATGATAACTATGGCTACACCTTC.

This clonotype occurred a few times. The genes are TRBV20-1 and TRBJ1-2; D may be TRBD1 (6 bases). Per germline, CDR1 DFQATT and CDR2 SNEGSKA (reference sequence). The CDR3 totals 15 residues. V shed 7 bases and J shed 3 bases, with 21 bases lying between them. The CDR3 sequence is CSVRDRRGQDYGYTF. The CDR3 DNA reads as TGCAGTGTCAGAGATCGGCGGGGGCAGGACTATGGCTACACCTTC.

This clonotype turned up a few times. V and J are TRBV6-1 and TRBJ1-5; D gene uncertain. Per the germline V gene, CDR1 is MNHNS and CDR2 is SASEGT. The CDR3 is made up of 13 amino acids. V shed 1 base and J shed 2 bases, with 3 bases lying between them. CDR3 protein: CASSEGGNQPQHF. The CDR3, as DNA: TGTGCCAGCAGTGAAGGCGGCAATCAGCCCCAGCATTTT.

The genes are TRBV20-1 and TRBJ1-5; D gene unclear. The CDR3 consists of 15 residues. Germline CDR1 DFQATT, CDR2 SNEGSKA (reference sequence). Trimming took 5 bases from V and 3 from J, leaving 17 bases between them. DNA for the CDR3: TGCAGTGCTCCCCCCTCCTGGCAGGACAATCAGCCCCAGCATTTT. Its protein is CSAPPSWQDNQPQHF.

DNA of the CDR3: TGTGCCAGCAGTTCTCCGACAGGGGGGTTAACCGGGGAGCTGTTTTTT. This gives the protein CASSSPTGGLTGELFF. The V gene is TRBV7-2, the J gene TRBJ2-2; 9 bases are a match to TRBD1. The CDR3 loop spans 16 amino acids. Germline CDR1 is SGHTA and CDR2 is FQGNSA. V lost 6 bases, J lost 5 bases, and 10 bases stayed unmatched.

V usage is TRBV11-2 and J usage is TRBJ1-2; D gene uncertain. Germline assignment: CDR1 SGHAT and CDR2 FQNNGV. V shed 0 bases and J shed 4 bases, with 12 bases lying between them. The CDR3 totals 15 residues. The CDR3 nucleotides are TGTGCCAGCAGCTTAGATCGAACGGCAGCCTATGGCTACACCTTC. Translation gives CASSLDRTAAYGYTF.

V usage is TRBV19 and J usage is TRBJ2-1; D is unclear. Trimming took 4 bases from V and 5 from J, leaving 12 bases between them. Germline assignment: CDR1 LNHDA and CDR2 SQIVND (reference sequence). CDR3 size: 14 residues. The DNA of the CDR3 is TGTGCCAGTAGTAACCATGTTCGTGACAATGAGCAGTTCTTC. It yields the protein CASSNHVRDNEQFF.

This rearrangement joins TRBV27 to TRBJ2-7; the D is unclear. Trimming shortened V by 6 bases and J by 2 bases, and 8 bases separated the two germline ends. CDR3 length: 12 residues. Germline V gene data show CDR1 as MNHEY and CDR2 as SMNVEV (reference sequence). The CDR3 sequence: CASRPDPYEQYF. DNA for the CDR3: TGTGCCAGCAGACCAGATCCCTACGAGCAGTACTTC.

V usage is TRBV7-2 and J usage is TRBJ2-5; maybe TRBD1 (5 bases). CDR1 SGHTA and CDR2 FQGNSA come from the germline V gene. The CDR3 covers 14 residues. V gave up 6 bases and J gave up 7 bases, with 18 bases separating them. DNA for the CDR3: TGTGCCAGCAGTCTCCGGACACTTGAAGTGACCCAGTACTTC. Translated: CASSLRTLEVTQYF.

The CDR3 spells CASKPGLAGEETQYF. For the CDR3, the DNA is TGTGCCAGCAAACCGGGACTAGCGGGAGAGGAGACCCAGTACTTC. V and J are TRBV7-8 and TRBJ2-5; TRBD2 matches 14 bases. The CDR3 runs 15 residues. With 7 bases clipped from V and 5 bases from J, the junction kept 6 bases outside the gene matches. Germline V gene sequence: CDR1 SGHVS, CDR2 FQNEAQ.

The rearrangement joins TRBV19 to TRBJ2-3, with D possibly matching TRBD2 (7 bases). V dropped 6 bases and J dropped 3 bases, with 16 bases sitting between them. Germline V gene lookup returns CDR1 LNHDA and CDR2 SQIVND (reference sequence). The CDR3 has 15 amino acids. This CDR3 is CASSPGGPVTDTQYF. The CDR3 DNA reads TGTGCCAGTAGCCCGGGGGGCCCCGTTACAGATACGCAGTATTTT.

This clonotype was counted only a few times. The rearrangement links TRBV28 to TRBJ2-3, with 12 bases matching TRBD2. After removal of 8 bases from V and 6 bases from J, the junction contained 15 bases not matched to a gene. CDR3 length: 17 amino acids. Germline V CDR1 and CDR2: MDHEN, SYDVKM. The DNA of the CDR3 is TGTGCCAGCCTTCTTCCCGGGACTAGCGGGTTCGGTGATACGCAGTATTTT. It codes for CASLLPGTSGFGDTQYF.

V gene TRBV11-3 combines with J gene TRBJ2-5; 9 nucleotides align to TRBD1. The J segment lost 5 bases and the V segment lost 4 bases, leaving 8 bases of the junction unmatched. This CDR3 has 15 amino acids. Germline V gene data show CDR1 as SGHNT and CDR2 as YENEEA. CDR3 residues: CASSSRDRVPETQYF. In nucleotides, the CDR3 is TGTGCCAGCAGCTCACGGGACAGGGTACCGGAGACCCAGTACTTC.

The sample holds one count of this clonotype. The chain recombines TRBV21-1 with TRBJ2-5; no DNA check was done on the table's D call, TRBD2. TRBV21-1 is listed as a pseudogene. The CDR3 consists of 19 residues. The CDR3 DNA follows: TGTGCCAGCAGCACCGGGTTGCGGGAGGCAAAAATTATTAGAGAGACCCAGTACTTC. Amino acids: CASSTGLREAKIIRETQYF.

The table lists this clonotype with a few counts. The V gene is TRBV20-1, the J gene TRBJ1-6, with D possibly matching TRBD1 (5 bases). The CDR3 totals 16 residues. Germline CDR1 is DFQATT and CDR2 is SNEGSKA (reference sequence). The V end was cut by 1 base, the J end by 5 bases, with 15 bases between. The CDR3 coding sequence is TGCAGTGCTAGAGTTGGGCAGGGTAGGAATAATTCACCCCTCCACTTT. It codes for CSARVGQGRNNSPLHF.

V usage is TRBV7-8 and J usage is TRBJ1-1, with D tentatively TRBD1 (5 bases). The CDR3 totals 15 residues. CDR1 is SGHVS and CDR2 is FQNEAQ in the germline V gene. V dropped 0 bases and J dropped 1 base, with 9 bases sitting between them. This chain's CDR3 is CASSLAGQKNTEAFF. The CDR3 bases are TGTGCCAGCAGCTTAGCGGGGCAGAAGAACACTGAAGCTTTCTTT.

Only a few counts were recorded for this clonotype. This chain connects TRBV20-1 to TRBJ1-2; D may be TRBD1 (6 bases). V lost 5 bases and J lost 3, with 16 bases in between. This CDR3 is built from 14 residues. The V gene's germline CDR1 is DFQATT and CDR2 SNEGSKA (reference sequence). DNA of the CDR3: TGCAGTGCTTTCTCACAGGGTATCGACTATGGCTACACCTTC. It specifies CSAFSQGIDYGYTF.

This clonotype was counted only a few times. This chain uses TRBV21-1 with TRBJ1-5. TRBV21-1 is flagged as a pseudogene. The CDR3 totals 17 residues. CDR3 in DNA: TGTGCCAGCAGCCCTCGGGGACTGTCGGGCAGCAATCAGCCCCAGCATTTT. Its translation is CASSPRGLSGSNQPQHF.

The CDR3 DNA sequence: TGTGCCAGCAGCTCAGACAGTAACTATGGCTACACCTTC. It yields the protein CASSSDSNYGYTF. The V call is TRBV27, the J call TRBJ1-2; a possible D gene is TRBD1 (5 bases). The CDR3 extends over 13 amino acids. Germline assignment: CDR1 MNHEY and CDR2 SMNVEV (reference sequence). Trimming left V 6 bases short and J 1 base short, with 9 bases between.

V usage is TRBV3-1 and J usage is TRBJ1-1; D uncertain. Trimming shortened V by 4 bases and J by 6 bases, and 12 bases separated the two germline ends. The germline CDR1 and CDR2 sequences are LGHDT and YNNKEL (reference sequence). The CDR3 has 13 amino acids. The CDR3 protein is CASSLSATPEAFF. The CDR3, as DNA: TGTGCCAGCAGCCTTTCAGCCACTCCTGAAGCTTTCTTT.